Shown below are 22 T cell receptor beta chains from a single sample sequenced in a study of blood T cells in healthy people across ages. Next came a second PCR, run for about 7 to 12 cycles, which used a sample-barcoded 5' primer along with a J-beta primer mix. TCRdb ran MiXCR on the 5' RACE reads and lists one entry per CDR3 protein. Among roughly 570,000 distinct CDR3 sequences, 25% to 30% were seen once, and the ten largest hold roughly 18%. Sequenced sample: blood. The origin of the receptors is a woman in her 70s in good health.

This clonotype was seen more than once but under ten times. J is TRBJ2-5 and V is TRBV20-1, with D perhaps TRBD1 or TRBD2 (5 bases each). The J call is uncertain, as TRBJ2-7 better fits the DNA end. The CDR3 sequence is 12 residues long. In germline, CDR1 is DFQATT, CDR2 SNEGSKA (reference sequence). For the CDR3, the DNA is TGCAGTGCTAGCGGGGACCTCTCCGAGCAGTACTTC. Encoded protein: CSASGDLSEQYF.

J is TRBJ1-4 and V is TRBV10-3, with 10 positions matching TRBD1. Germline trimming cut 3 bases from V and 8 bases from J; bases unmatched to any gene: 6. CDR3 size: 15 residues. Germline CDR1 and CDR2: ENHRY and SYGVKD. The CDR3 reads CAISDSGTGEEKLFF. In DNA form, the CDR3 reads TGTGCCATCAGTGATTCCGGGACAGGGGAAGAAAAACTGTTTTTT.

The chain couples TRBV21-1 to TRBJ2-5; the table assigns TRBD2, which was not confirmed against the DNA. The last part of the DNA fits TRBJ2-1 better; the J call may be wrong. TRBV21-1 is a pseudogene segment. CDR3 size: 17 residues. Here the CDR3 reads CASSIHRWQGPYNEQFF. The CDR3 DNA reads as TGTGCCAGCAGCATTCATCGGTGGCAGGGCCCCTACAATGAGCAGTTCTTC.

This clonotype occurred a few times. The chain carries TRBV5-1 and TRBJ2-6; the D is unclear. Trimming cost V 4 bases and J 2 bases, with 13 bases left between them. The CDR3 consists of 16 residues. From germline, CDR1 is SGHRS and CDR2 YFSETQ. The CDR3, as DNA: TGCGCCAGCAGCCACATCCTGATAGCTGGGGCCAACGTCCTGACTTTC. Protein: CASSHILIAGANVLTF. Together with reference TRBV5-1 and TRBJ2-6, the CDR3 gives the full variable domain: KAGVTQTPRYLIKTRGQQVTLSCSPISGHRSVSWYQQTPGQGLQFLFEYFSETQRNKGNFPGRFSGRQFSNSRSEMNVSTLELGDSALYLCASSHILIAGANVLTFGAGSRLTVL.

V and J are TRBV4-3 and TRBJ2-2; possibly TRBD1 for D (5 bases). The CDR3 is 16 residues long. Germline CDR1 is LGHNA and CDR2 is YSLEER. V lost 1 base, J lost 4 bases, and 13 bases lay in between. CDR3 amino acids: CASSQVDSTLTGELFF. The CDR3 region has the DNA TGCGCCAGCAGCCAAGTCGACAGTACCCTCACCGGGGAGCTGTTTTTT.

The chain combines TRBV4-2 with TRBJ2-4; D is undetermined. Germline loops: CDR1 LGHNA, CDR2 YNFKEQ. The CDR3 spans 15 residues. Deletions cut 0 bases from V and 10 bases from J, with 16 bases between. The CDR3 DNA sequence: TGTGCCAGCAGCCAAGATCCCCACTCCCAGACAATTCAGTACTTC. It yields the protein CASSQDPHSQTIQYF.

The chain links TRBV6-6 to TRBJ2-7; D uncertain. The CDR3 has 15 residues. The ends were cut back, 5 bases at V and 0 bases at J, with 14 bases in the middle. The germline gives CDR1 MNHNY, CDR2 SVGAGI (reference sequence). CDR3 protein: CASSESPSGSYEQYF. The CDR3 DNA reads TGTGCCAGCAGTGAGTCCCCGTCGGGCTCCTACGAGCAGTACTTC.

The chain uses TRBV27 and TRBJ2-1, with D possibly matching TRBD2 (6 bases). Per germline, CDR1 MNHEY and CDR2 SMNVEV (reference sequence). The CDR3 extends over 13 amino acids. The V end was cut by 6 bases, the J end by 7 bases, with 13 bases between. CDR3 loop: CASSRPGRNEQFF. The CDR3 DNA follows: TGTGCCAGCAGCCGGCCGGGGAGGAATGAGCAGTTCTTC.

This clonotype was observed a few times. The CDR3 DNA sequence: TGTGCCAGCAGCCACAGACAGCCCTCGGGAACTAATGAAAAACTGTTTTTT. Protein product: CASSHRQPSGTNEKLFF. J is TRBJ1-4 and V is TRBV6-1; tentatively, D is TRBD1 (5 bases). This CDR3 is 17 amino acids long. Germline V gene sequence: CDR1 MNHNS, CDR2 SASEGT. Trimming cost V 6 bases and J 1 base, with 18 bases left between them.

This clonotype was seen repeatedly, ten times or more. V and J are TRBV20-1 and TRBJ2-1, with 8 bases identical to TRBD2. Looked up from germline, CDR1 is DFQATT and CDR2 is SNEGSKA (reference sequence). The CDR3 is 13 residues long. V shed 3 bases, J shed 8 bases, and the junction held 6 bases outside the gene matches. As DNA, the CDR3 is TGCAGTGCTAGCGGGGGGGCCTGGGATGAGCAGTTCTTC. Translating it yields CSASGGAWDEQFF.

V and J are TRBV5-1 and TRBJ2-5, with D perhaps being TRBD1 or TRBD2 (6 bases each). The CDR3 has 15 residues. V was shortened by 4 bases and J by 2 bases, with 15 bases between the two germline ends. CDR1 and CDR2 from the germline V gene are SGHRS and YFSETQ. CDR3 DNA: TGCGCCAGCAGCCGCGGGACAAGACTTCAAGAGACCCAGTACTTC. The encoded protein is CASSRGTRLQETQYF.

This clonotype was seen only a few times. The chain links TRBV29-1 to TRBJ1-2, with TRBD1 matching 8 bases. The CDR3 extends over 14 amino acids. The ends lost 6 bases at V and 4 bases at J; junction bases unmatched: 10. Germline loops: CDR1 SQVTM, CDR2 ANQGSEA. The CDR3 sequence is CSVQGTGSFYGYTF. Here the CDR3 DNA reads TGCAGCGTCCAAGGGACAGGCTCCTTCTATGGCTACACCTTC.

V usage is TRBV4-3 and J usage is TRBJ2-3; D might be TRBD1 or TRBD2, each matching 6 bases. This CDR3 comprises 14 residues. Germline V gene data show CDR1 as LGHNA and CDR2 as YSLEER. Trimming shortened V by 1 base and J by 4 bases, and 9 bases separated the two germline ends. The CDR3 here is CASSQVGGPDTQYF. The CDR3, as DNA: TGCGCCAGCAGCCAAGTGGGGGGCCCAGATACGCAGTATTTT.

CDR3 in amino acids: CASSQGTGFNEQFF. CDR3 nucleotide sequence: TGCGCCAGCAGCCAGGGGACGGGATTCAATGAGCAGTTCTTC. The chain has TRBV4-3 and TRBJ2-1; D possibly uses TRBD1 or TRBD2 (5 bases each). The CDR3 sequence is 14 residues long. The V end was cut by 3 bases, the J end by 6 bases, with 12 bases between. The germline V gene encodes CDR1 LGHNA and CDR2 YSLEER.

In its sample, this clonotype was seen a few times. J is TRBJ2-1 and V is TRBV6-2 or TRBV6-3, with TRBD2 matching over 12 bases. Trimming cost V 5 bases and J 7 bases; bases outside gene matches: 6. The CDR3 is 15 residues long. Germline CDR1 is MNHEY and CDR2 is SVGEGT. CDR3 in DNA: TGTGCCAGCAGTCAACTAGCGGGGGGCGGGAATGAGCAGTTCTTC. It is translated as CASSQLAGGGNEQFF.

This clonotype has just a few counts. This chain joins TRBV29-1 and TRBJ1-1; D possibly corresponds to TRBD1 (5 bases). Deletions cut 2 bases from V and 3 bases from J, with 10 bases between. CDR1 and CDR2 (germline): SQVTM, ANQGSEA. The CDR3 length is 13 residues. The CDR3 protein is CSVESPGDTEAFF. The DNA for the CDR3 is TGCAGCGTTGAATCCCCGGGGGACACTGAAGCTTTCTTT.

The chain couples TRBV9 to TRBJ2-3, with 7 nucleotides matching TRBD1. The V gene's germline CDR1 is SGDLS and CDR2 YYNGEE. This CDR3 has 16 amino acids. J gave up 1 base and V 4 bases, and 9 bases lay outside the gene matches. The CDR3 DNA is TGTGCCAGCAGCCCATCGGACAGGTGGGGCACAGATACGCAGTATTTT. Its protein is CASSPSDRWGTDTQYF.

This clonotype was found a few times. This CDR3 reads CASSLTRAEAFF. The DNA for the CDR3 is TGCGCCAGCAGCTTGACGAGGGCTGAAGCTTTCTTT. This chain joins TRBV5-1 and TRBJ1-1; no firm D call. This CDR3 region has 12 residues. V dropped 1 base and J dropped 6 bases, with 7 bases sitting between them. CDR1 is SGHRS and CDR2 is YFSETQ in the germline V gene.

This clonotype was counted ten times or more. The chain links TRBV7-3 to TRBJ2-5; 8 nucleotides agree with TRBD1. This CDR3 is 14 amino acids long. With 3 bases clipped from V and 3 bases from J, the junction kept 3 bases outside the gene matches. The germline CDR1 and CDR2 sequences are SGHTA and FQGTGA. The CDR3 reads CASSFGQGKETQYF. CDR3 DNA sequence: TGTGCCAGCAGCTTCGGACAGGGTAAAGAGACCCAGTACTTC. The complete variable domain, with remaining parts taken from reference TRBV7-3 and TRBJ2-5, reads GAGVSQTPSNKVTEKGKYVELRCDPISGHTALYWYRQSLGQGPEFLIYFQGTGAADDSGLPNDRFFAVRPEGSVSTLKIQRTERGDSAVYLCASSFGQGKETQYFGPGTRLLVL.

The rearrangement uses TRBV4-3 and TRBJ2-2; the D is unclear. Germline assignment: CDR1 LGHNA and CDR2 YSLEER. The CDR3 contains 13 residues. V was cut by 0 bases and J by 6 bases, with 5 bases left in between. In DNA form, the CDR3 reads TGCGCCAGCAGCCAAGATAGACCCGGGGAGCTGTTTTTT. Encoded protein: CASSQDRPGELFF.

V is TRBV12-3 or TRBV12-4 and J is TRBJ1-2; D gene ambiguous. V lost 7 bases to trimming and J lost 8 bases, with 17 bases between them. This CDR3 has 13 amino acids. CDR3 nucleotide sequence: TGTGCCAGCACCCCCGACTGGAGAAGGGGCTACACCTTC. This sequence encodes CASTPDWRRGYTF.

The V call is TRBV15, the J call TRBJ2-1; D might be TRBD1 or TRBD2, each matching 5 bases. The J call could be wrong; TRBJ2-5 is a better fit for the DNA end. The CDR3 has 12 residues. Germline V gene lookup returns CDR1 LNHNV and CDR2 YYDKDF (reference sequence). CDR3 sequence reads: CATSRDGGTQYF. DNA of the CDR3: TGTGCCACCAGCAGAGATGGGGGGACCCAGTACTTC.